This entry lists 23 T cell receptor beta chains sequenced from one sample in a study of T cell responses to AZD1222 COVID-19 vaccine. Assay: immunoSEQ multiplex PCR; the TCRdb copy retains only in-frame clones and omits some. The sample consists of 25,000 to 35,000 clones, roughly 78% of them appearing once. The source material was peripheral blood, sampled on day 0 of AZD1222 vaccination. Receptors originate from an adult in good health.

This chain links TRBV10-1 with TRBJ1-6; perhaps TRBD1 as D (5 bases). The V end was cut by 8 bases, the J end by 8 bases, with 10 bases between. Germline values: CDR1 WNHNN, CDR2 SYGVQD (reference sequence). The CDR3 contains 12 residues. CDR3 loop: CASGEGDSPLHF. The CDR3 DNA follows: TGCGCCAGCGGCGAAGGGGATTCACCCCTCCACTTT.

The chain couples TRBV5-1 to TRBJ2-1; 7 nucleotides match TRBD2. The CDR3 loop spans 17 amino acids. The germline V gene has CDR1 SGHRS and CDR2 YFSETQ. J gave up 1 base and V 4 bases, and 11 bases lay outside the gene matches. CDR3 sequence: CASSLGLGEGSYNEQFF. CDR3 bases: TGCGCCAGCAGCCTGGGCTTAGGGGAGGGGTCCTACAATGAGCAGTTCTTC.

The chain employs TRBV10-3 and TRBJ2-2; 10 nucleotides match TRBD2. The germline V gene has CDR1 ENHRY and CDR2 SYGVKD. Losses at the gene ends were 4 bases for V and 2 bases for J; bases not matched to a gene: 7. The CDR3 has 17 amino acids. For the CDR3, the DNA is TGTGCCATCAGTGGACAGCTAGCGGGGGTTAACACCGGGGAGCTGTTTTTT. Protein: CAISGQLAGVNTGELFF.

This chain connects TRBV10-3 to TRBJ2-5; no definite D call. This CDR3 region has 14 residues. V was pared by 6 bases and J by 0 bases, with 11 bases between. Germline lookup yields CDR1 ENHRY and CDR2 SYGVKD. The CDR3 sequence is CAISLDGDQETQYF. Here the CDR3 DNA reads TGTGCCATCAGCCTGGACGGAGACCAAGAGACCCAGTACTTC.

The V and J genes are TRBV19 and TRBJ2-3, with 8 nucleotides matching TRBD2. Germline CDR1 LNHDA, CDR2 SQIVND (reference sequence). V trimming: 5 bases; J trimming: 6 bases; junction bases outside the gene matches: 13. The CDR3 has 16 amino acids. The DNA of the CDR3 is TGTGCCAGTAGTCCAAGGGACACCCAGCGGGGGGATACGCAGTATTTT. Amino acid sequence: CASSPRDTQRGDTQYF.

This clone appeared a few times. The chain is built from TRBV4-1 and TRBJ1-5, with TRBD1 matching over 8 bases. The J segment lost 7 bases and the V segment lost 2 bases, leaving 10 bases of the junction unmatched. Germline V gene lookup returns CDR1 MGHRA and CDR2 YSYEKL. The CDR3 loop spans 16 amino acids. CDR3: CASSQTKDRVGQPQHF. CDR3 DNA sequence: TGCGCCAGCAGCCAAACGAAGGACAGGGTTGGGCAGCCCCAGCATTTT.

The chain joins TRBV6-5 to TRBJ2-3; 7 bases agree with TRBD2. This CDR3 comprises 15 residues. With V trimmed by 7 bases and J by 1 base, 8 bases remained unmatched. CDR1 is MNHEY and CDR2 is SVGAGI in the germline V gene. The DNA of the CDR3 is TGTGCCAGCACGGTAACTAGCGTGCGCACAGATACGCAGTATTTT. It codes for CASTVTSVRTDTQYF.

The CDR3 DNA sequence: TGTGCCAGTAGTTCCCTCCTAGCAGGGGAGGATCAGCCCCAGCATTTT. Protein product: CASSSLLAGEDQPQHF. J is TRBJ1-5 and V is TRBV19; possibly TRBD1 for D (6 bases). The CDR3 has 16 amino acids. Germline V gene sequence: CDR1 LNHDA, CDR2 SQIVND (reference sequence). Trimming stripped 5 bases from V and 5 bases from J, with 19 bases between.

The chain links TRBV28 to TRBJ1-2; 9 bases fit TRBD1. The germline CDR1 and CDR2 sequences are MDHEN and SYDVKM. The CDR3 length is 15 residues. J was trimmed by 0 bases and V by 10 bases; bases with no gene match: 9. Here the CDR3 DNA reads TGTGCCACCCGGGGACAGGGCCTAACTAACTATGGCTACACCTTC. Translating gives CATRGQGLTNYGYTF.

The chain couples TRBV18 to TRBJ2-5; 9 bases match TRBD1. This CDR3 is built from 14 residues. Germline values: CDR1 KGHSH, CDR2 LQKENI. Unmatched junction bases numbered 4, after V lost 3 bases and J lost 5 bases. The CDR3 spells CASSPPDRGETQYF. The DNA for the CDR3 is TGTGCCAGCTCACCCCCTGACAGGGGGGAGACCCAGTACTTC. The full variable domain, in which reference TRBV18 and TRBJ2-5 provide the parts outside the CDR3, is NAGVMQNPRHLVRRRGQEARLRCSPMKGHSHVYWYRQLPEEGLKFMVYLQKENIIDESGMPKERFSAEFPKEGPSILRIQQVVRGDSAAYFCASSPPDRGETQYFGPGTRLLVL.

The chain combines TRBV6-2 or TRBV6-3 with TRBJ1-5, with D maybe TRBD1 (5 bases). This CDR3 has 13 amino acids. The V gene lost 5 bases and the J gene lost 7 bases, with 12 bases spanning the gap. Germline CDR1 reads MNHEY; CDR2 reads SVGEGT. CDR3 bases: TGTGCCAGCAGTGGGGGGTTGGCGCAGCCCCAGCATTTT. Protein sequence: CASSGGLAQPQHF.

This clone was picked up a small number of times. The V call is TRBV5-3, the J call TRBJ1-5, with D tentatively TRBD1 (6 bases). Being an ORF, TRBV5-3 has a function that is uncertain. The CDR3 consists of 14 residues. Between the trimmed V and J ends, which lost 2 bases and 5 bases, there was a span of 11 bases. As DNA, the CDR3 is TGTGCCAGAAGCTTTGCCAGGGGTGATCAGCCCCAGCATTTT. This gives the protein CARSFARGDQPQHF.

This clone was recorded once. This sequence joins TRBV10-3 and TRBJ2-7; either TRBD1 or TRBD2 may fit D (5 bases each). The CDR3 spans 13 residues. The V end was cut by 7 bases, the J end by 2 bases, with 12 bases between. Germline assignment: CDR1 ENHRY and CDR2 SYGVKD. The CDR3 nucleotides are TGTGCCATCACTGGGGACGGCGCCTACGAGCAGTACTTC. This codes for CAITGDGAYEQYF.

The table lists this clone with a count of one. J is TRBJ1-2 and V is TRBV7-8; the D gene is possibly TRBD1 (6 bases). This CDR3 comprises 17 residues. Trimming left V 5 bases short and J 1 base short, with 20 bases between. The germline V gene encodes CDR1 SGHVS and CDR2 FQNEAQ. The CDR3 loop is CASSPQVLLGGNYGYTF. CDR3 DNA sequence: TGTGCCAGCAGCCCTCAAGTCTTATTAGGGGGTAACTATGGCTACACCTTC.

The CDR3 sequence is CASSLGFRGLAYGYTF. As DNA, the CDR3 is TGCGCCAGCAGCTTGGGCTTCAGGGGTTTGGCCTATGGCTACACCTTC. The chain is built from TRBV5-1 and TRBJ1-2, with D tentatively TRBD1 (6 bases). The V end was cut by 0 bases, the J end by 4 bases, with 16 bases between. CDR1 SGHRS and CDR2 YFSETQ come from the germline V gene. This CDR3 region has 16 residues. The whole variable domain, remainder taken from reference TRBV5-1 and TRBJ1-2, is KAGVTQTPRYLIKTRGQQVTLSCSPISGHRSVSWYQQTPGQGLQFLFEYFSETQRNKGNFPGRFSGRQFSNSRSEMNVSTLELGDSALYLCASSLGFRGLAYGYTFGSGTRLTVV.

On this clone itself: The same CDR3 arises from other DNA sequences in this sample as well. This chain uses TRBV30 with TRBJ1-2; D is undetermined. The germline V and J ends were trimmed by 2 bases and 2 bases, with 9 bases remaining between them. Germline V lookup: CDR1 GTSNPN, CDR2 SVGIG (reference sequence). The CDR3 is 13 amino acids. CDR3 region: CAWSLGINYGYTF. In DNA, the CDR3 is TGTGCCTGGAGTTTAGGGATCAACTATGGCTACACCTTC.

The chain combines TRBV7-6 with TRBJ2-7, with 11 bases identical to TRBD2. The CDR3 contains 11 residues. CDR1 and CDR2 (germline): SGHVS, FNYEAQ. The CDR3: CASSLGTSGAV. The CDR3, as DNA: TGTGCCAGCAGCCTTGGGACTAGCGGCGCCGTC.

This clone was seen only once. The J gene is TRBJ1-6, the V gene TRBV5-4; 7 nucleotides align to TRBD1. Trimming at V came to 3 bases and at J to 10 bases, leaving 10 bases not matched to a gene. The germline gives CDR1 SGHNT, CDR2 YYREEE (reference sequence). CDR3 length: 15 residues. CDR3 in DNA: TGTGCCAGCAGCTGGTACAGGGGAAAGTCGTCACCCCTCCACTTT. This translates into CASSWYRGKSSPLHF.

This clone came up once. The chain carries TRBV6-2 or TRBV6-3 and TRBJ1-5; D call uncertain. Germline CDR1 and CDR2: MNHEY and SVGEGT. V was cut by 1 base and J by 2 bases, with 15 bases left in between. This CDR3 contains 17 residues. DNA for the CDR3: TGTGCCAGCAGTTACTACGTCCCAAGTCGTGGCAATCAGCCCCAGCATTTT. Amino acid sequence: CASSYYVPSRGNQPQHF.

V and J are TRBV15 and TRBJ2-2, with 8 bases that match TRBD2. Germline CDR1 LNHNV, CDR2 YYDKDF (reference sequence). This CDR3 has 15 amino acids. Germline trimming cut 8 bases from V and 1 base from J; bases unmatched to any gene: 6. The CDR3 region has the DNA TGTGCCACCCGGGAGGGAGGGGGGAACACCGGGGAGCTGTTTTTT. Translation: CATREGGGNTGELFF.

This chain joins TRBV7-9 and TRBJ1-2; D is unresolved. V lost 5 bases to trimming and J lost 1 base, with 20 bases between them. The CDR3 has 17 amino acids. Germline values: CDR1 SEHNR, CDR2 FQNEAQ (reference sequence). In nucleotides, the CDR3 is TGTGCCAGCAGCGCCGGACGGTTAAATGGTGGTAACTATGGCTACACCTTC. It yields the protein CASSAGRLNGGNYGYTF.

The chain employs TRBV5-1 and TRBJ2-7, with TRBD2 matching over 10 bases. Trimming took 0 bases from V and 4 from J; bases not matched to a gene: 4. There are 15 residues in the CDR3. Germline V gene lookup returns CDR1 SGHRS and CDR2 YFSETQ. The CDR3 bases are TGCGCCAGCAGCTTGGCCGGACTAGCGGATTACGAGCAGTACGTC. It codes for CASSLAGLADYEQYV.

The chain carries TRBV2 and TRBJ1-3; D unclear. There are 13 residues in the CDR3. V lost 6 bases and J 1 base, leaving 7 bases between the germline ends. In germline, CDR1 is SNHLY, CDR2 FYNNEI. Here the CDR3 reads CASRRGSGNTIYF. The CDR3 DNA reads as TGTGCCAGCAGACGTGGGTCTGGAAACACCATATATTTT.